This T cell receptor (beta chain) came from a study of human T cells and chemical hapten exposure. The CDR3 is made up of 14 amino acids. With 0 bases removed from V and 7 bases from J, the gap between germline ends came to 15 bases. CDR1 SQVTM and CDR2 ANQGSEA come from the germline V gene. TCRdb reprocessed the RACE reads with MiXCR, giving one entry per CDR3 protein. The sample lists around 380,000 distinct CDR3 sequences, roughly 4.8% occurring once. Time point given: patch test 1, 2 weeks after DPC sensitization. The treatment: therapeutic diphenylcyclopropenone sensitization with weekly scalp DPC. Staff drew blood before applying each patch test.

This TCR came from a woman in her 50s with alopecia areata. Some clones in this sample may be carry-over from other donors' samples. This material consisted of whole blood, taken in connection with sensitization to the hapten diphenylcyclopropenone (DPC). The chain recombines TRBV29-1 with TRBJ1-1; D may be TRBD1 (6 bases). The CDR3 DNA reads TGCAGCGTTGAAGATCTTCAGACAGGATTTGAAGCTTTCTTT. It codes for CSVEDLQTGFEAFF.